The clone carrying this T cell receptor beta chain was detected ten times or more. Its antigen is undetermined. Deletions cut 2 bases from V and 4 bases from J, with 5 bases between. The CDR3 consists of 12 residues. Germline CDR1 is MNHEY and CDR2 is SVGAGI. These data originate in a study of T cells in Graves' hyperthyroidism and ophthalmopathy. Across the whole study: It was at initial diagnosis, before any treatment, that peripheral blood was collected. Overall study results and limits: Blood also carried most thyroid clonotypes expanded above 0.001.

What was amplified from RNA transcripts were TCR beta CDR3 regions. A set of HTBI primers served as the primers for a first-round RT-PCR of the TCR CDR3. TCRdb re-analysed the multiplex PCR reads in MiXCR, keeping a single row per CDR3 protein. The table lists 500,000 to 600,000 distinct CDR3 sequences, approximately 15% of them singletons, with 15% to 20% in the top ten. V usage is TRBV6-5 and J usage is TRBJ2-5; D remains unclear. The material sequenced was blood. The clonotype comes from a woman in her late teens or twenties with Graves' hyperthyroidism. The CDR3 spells CASSYGRETQYF. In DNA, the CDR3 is TGTGCCAGCAGTTACGGTCGAGAGACCCAGTACTTC.